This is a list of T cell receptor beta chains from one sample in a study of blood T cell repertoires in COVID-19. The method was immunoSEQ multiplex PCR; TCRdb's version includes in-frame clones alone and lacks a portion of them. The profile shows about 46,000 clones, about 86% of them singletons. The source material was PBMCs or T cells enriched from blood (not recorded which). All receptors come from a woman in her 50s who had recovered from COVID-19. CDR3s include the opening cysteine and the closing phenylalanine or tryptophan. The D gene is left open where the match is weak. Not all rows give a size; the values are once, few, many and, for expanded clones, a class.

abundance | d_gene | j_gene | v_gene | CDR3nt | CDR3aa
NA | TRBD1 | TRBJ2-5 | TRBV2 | TGTGCCAGCGGAGAGGACAGGGGCGCTCAAGAGACCCAGTACTTC | CASGEDRGAQETQYF
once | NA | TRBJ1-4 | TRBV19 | TGTGCCAGTAGTAACGGGGGGAATGCAAATGAAAAACTGTTTTTT | CASSNGGNANEKLFF
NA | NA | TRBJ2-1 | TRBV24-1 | TGTGCCACCAGTGATACCGACAGTGATGAGCAGTTCTTC | CATSDTDSDEQFF
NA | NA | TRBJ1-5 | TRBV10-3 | TGTGCCATCAGTGAGTCTAAGGGGAATCAGCCCCAGCATTTT | CAISESKGNQPQHF
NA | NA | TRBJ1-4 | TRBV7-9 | TGTGCCAGCAGCTTAGGCCCTCAGAAGAATGAAAAACTGTTTTTT | CASSLGPQKNEKLFF
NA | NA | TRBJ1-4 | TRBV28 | TGTGCCAGCAGTTCATACAGTAGACCAGGGTCCCCTGAAAAACTGTTTTTT | CASSSYSRPGSPEKLFF
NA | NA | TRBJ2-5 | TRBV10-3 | TGTGCCATCAGTCTTGGTGGGGGACAAGGAGAGACCCAGTACTTC | CAISLGGGQGETQYF
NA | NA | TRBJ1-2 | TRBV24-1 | TGTGCCACGCAGGGGAAGCCGGCCTATGGCTACACCTTC | CATQGKPAYGYTF
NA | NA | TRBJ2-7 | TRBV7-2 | TGTGCCAGCAGCTTAGACAGGACCGCCTACGAGCAGTACTTC | CASSLDRTAYEQYF
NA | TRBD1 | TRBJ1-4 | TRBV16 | TGTGCCAGCACCACACAGGGGGCGGACGAAAAACTGTTTTTT | CASTTQGADEKLFF
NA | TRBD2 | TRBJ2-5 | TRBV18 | TGTGCCAGCTCACTATGGACTAGCGGCCAAGAGACCCAGTACTTC | CASSLWTSGQETQYF
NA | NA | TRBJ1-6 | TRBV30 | TGTGCCTGTAGCGACTCCTATAATTCACCCCTCCACTTT | CACSDSYNSPLHF
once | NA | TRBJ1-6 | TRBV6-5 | TGTGCCAGCCGCCAGGGATTTCAGCTTAATTCACCCCTCCACTTT | CASRQGFQLNSPLHF
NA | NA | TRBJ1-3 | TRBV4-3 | TGCGCCAGCAGCCAAGAGTGGAGGGTCTCTGGAAACACCATATATTTT | CASSQEWRVSGNTIYF
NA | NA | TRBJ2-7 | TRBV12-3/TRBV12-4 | TGTGCCAGCAGTTTAGCGGGGGCCTTGGAGCAGTACTTC | CASSLAGALEQYF
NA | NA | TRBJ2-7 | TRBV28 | TGTGCCAGCAGTTTAGATCAGGGTTCTTTGAGGGAGCAGTACTTC | CASSLDQGSLREQYF
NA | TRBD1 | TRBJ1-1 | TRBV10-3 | TGTGCCATCAGCAGCCGGGACAGGGGGCTGGTGAACACTGAAGCTTTCTTT | CAISSRDRGLVNTEAFF
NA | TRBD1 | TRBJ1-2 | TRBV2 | TGTGCCAGCAGATGGCTTGGACAGGGGGTGGATGGCTACACCTTC | CASRWLGQGVDGYTF
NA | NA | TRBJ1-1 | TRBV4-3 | TGCGCCAGCAGCCAAGATACGGGGGAGGACACTGAAGCTTTCTTT | CASSQDTGEDTEAFF
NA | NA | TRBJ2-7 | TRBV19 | TGTGCCAGTAGTACGACGGACATAGTTGGGTACGAGCAGTACTTC | CASSTTDIVGYEQYF
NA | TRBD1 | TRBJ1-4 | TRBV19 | TGTGCCAGTAGTTCGCGGGACAGGGTTGGGGAAAAACTGTTTTTT | CASSSRDRVGEKLFF
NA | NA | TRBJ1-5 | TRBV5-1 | TGCGCCAGCAGTACCGGGGACAATCAGCCCCAGCATTTT | CASSTGDNQPQHF
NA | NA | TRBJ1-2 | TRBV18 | TGTGCCAGCTCTTACACTTCCGAAACCCCGAGGGATGGCTACACCTTC | CASSYTSETPRDGYTF
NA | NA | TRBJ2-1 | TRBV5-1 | TGCGCCAGCAGCTTGGTACGAACCTCCTCGACTAGTCCCGTCCCTTCAATCTACAATGAGCAGTTCTTC | CASSLVRTSSTSPVPSIYNEQFF
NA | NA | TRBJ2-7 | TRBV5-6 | TGTGCCAGCAGCCGAGACAGTGACGAGCAGTACTTC | CASSRDSDEQYF
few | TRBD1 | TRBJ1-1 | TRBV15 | TGTGCCACCAGCGAACCTAACAGGGGTTCCACTGAAGCTTTCTTT | CATSEPNRGSTEAFF
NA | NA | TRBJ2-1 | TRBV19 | TGTGCCAGTAGTCCCCAGAGCGCGAGCAGTGAGCAGTTCTTC | CASSPQSASSEQFF
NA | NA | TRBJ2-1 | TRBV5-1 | TGCGCCAGCAGCTTGGCCTCGGTTTCCTACAATGAGCAGTTCTTC | CASSLASVSYNEQFF
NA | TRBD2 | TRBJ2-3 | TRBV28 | TGTGCCAGCAGTTTACCCACTATAGCGGGAGGGAACACAGATACGCAGTATTTT | CASSLPTIAGGNTDTQYF
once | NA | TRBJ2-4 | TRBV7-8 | TGTGCCAGCAGCTCAGTGAGGGCCCTCGGAGCCAAAAACATTCAGTACTTC | CASSSVRALGAKNIQYF
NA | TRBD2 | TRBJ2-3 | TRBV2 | TGTGCCAGCAGGAAACTAGCGGGGGAGGGCCCAGATACGCAGTATTTT | CASRKLAGEGPDTQYF
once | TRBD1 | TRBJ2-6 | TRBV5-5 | TGTGCCAGCAGCTTGGCAGGGGGTTCCTCATCTGGGGCCAACGTCCTGACTTTC | CASSLAGGSSSGANVLTF
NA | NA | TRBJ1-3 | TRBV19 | TGTGCCAGTAGTCGACAGTTTATGGACTCTGGAAACACCATATATTTT | CASSRQFMDSGNTIYF
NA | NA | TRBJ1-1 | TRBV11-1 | TGTGCCAGCGGAACCCAGGGGTTGGGCGCTTTCTTT | CASGTQGLGAFF
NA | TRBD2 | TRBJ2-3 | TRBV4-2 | TGTGCCAGCAGCCAAGAGACTAGCGGGAGGATCTCAGATACGCAGTATTTT | CASSQETSGRISDTQYF
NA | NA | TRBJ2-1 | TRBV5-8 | TGTGCCAGCAGCTTAGGAGGGTATGATGAGCAGTTCTTC | CASSLGGYDEQFF
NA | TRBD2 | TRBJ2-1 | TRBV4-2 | TGTGCCAGCAGCCAAGAACTAGCGGGAGGGAGTGCCAATGAGCAGTTCTTC | CASSQELAGGSANEQFF
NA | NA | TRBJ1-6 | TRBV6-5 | TGTGCCACCAGTTACTCGTTTCAGTTTGATAATTCACCCCTCCACTTT | CATSYSFQFDNSPLHF
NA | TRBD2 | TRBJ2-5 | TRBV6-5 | TGTGCCAGCAGTTACTCGGGCGGGGGGGTGGATGAGACCCAGTACTTC | CASSYSGGGVDETQYF
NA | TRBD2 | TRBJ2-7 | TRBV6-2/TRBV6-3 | TGTGCCAGCAGTTACCCCCGGACTAGCGGGGGTTACTACGAGCAGTACTTC | CASSYPRTSGGYYEQYF
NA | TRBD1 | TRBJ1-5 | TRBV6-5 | TGTGCCAGCCTCCTCGGGGGGACAGGGATACCCGCGCATTTT | CASLLGGTGIPAHF
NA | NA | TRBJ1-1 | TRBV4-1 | TGCGCCAGCAGGGGGGCCCCTGCTGAAGCTTTCTTT | CASRGAPAEAFF
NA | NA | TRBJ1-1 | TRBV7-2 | TGTGCCAGCAGCTTAGGTGTCCGGGGAACTGAAGCTTTCTTT | CASSLGVRGTEAFF
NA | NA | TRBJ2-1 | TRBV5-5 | TGTGCCAGCAGCTTGGCTGGGAGAACCCTCAATGAGCAGTTCTTC | CASSLAGRTLNEQFF
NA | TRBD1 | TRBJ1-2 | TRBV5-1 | TGCGCCAGCAGCGCCGACAGGGGGCTTGGCTACACCTTC | CASSADRGLGYTF
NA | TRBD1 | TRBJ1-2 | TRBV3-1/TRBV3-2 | TGTGCCAGCAGCCAAGTGAGCCCAGGACAGGGGGGATTCGGCTACACCTTC | CASSQVSPGQGGFGYTF
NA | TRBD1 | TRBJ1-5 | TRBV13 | TGTGCCAGCAGCGCTTCCGGGACAGGGTTTAGGCAGCCCCAGCATTTT | CASSASGTGFRQPQHF
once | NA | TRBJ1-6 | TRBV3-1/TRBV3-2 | TGTGCCAGCAGCTCCCGGGACACATATAATTCACCCCTCCACTTT | CASSSRDTYNSPLHF